A selection of T cell receptor beta chains follows, all from one sample in a study of beta chain features in type 1 diabetes. Sequencing was performed with immunoSEQ multiplex PCR; in TCRdb, only in-frame clones are kept and a portion is missing. The profile covers around 300,000 clones, with more than 9.5% appearing a single time and 0.015% taken by the ten largest. The sample taken for sequencing was naive CD4+ T cells from blood. The receptor set was obtained from a woman aged 30 to 39 in good health. CDR3s include the opening cysteine and the closing phenylalanine or tryptophan. A D gene is named only where the DNA matches it firmly. Size is stated for part of the rows, as once, few or many counts, or as a class when the clone is expanded.

v_gene	d_gene	abundance	j_gene	CDR3nt	CDR3aa
TRBV11-1	.	.	TRBJ2-3	TGTGCCAGCAGTGGAGGACAGACCACAGATACGCAGTATTTT	CASSGGQTTDTQYF
TRBV5-4	.	few	TRBJ1-4	TGTGCCAGCAGCAAAGGTAGTAGTGGGGAGAAACTGTTTTTT	CASSKGSSGEKLFF
TRBV28	.	few	TRBJ1-2	TGTGCCAGCAGTTTAAAGCCTCATGGCTACACCTTC	CASSLKPHGYTF
TRBV20-1	.	few	TRBJ1-3	TGCAGTGCCCGGAGGGGAAACACCATATATTTT	CSARRGNTIYF
TRBV19	.	few	TRBJ2-1	TGTGCCAGTACCACAGCAATCTCACGGGGCAATGAGCAGTTCTTC	CASTTAISRGNEQFF
TRBV7-8	TRBD2	few	TRBJ2-1	TGTGCCAGCAGCTCCCAAGCGGGAGAGGGGTTCTTC	CASSSQAGEGFF
TRBV5-6	TRBD1	.	TRBJ2-7	TGTGCCAGCAGCTTCGGGACAGGGGCCTTTCTCACCTACGAGCAGTACTTC	CASSFGTGAFLTYEQYF
TRBV27	TRBD1	few	TRBJ2-7	TGTGCCAGCAGTTCCCCCGGGACAGGGAGGTACGAGCAGTACTTC	CASSSPGTGRYEQYF
TRBV28	.	.	TRBJ2-1	TGTGCCGGGGGGAGGACGGAGAACTACAATGAGCAGTTCTTC	CAGGRTENYNEQFF
TRBV5-4	.	.	TRBJ1-1	TGTGCCAGCAGCGCCCAATCGACAGAGAACACTGAAGCTTTCTTT	CASSAQSTENTEAFF
TRBV5-8	TRBD1	few	TRBJ1-2	TGTGCCAGCAGCACCGACAGGGGGATACGTCTATACTATGGCTACACCTTC	CASSTDRGIRLYYGYTF
TRBV7-9	TRBD1	.	TRBJ2-7	TGTGCCAGCAGCGAACCGTCGGGGACAGGGCCTTACGAGCAGTACTTC	CASSEPSGTGPYEQYF
TRBV5-4	TRBD2	few	TRBJ2-3	TGTGCCAGCAGCTTGAGGCGGGAGGCCCGCACAGATACGCAGTATTTT	CASSLRREARTDTQYF
TRBV4-2	.	few	TRBJ2-1	TGTGCCAGCAGCCAAGGCCGGCAGGGTGAGCAGTTCTTC	CASSQGRQGEQFF
TRBV10-3	.	.	TRBJ2-7	TGTGCCATCAGTGACCCCAGTGAAGGGGCCTACGAGCAGTACTTC	CAISDPSEGAYEQYF
TRBV9	.	few	TRBJ2-5	TGTGCCAGCAGCGTAGCTACGGGGGTGACAGGGTCCCAAGAGACCCAGTACTTC	CASSVATGVTGSQETQYF
TRBV19	.	few	TRBJ2-1	TGTGCCAGTAGTATCCCCGGGAAGGCCGCTGAGCAGTTCTTC	CASSIPGKAAEQFF
TRBV5-4	.	.	TRBJ2-2	TGTGCCAGCAGCTTGCTACAGGTTGGAAGTACCGGGGAGCTGTTTTTT	CASSLLQVGSTGELFF
TRBV27	TRBD1	.	TRBJ1-1	TGTGCCAGCAGTTTCCAGGGGGCGCGTACTGAAGCTTTCTTT	CASSFQGARTEAFF
TRBV5-4	.	few	TRBJ2-3	TGTGCCAGCAGCCCCGGGAGTAAGACAGATACGCAGTATTTT	CASSPGSKTDTQYF
TRBV7-6	.	.	TRBJ2-5	TGTGCCAGCGTTCGGGGGACCCAAGAGACCCAGTACTTC	CASVRGTQETQYF
TRBV6-6	.	few	TRBJ2-7	TGTGCCAGCAGGTGGGGGGGCACCTACGAGCAGTACTTC	CASRWGGTYEQYF
TRBV25-1	TRBD2	few	TRBJ2-3	TGTGCCAGCAGTGAGGGGTGGAGCGGGAGGTTGGCAGATACGCAGTATTTT	CASSEGWSGRLADTQYF
TRBV7-3	TRBD2	few	TRBJ2-1	TGTGCCAGCAGCCGACTAGCGGGAGCGCTCTACAATGAGCAGTTCTTC	CASSRLAGALYNEQFF
TRBV23-1	.	few	TRBJ2-2	TGCGCCAGCAGTCGTAGGCAAAGACTGTCTTGGAGGGCCGGGGAGCTGTTTTTT	CASSRRQRLSWRAGELFF
TRBV11-3	.	.	TRBJ2-5	TGTGCCAGCAGCTTGAGTATGGAAGAGACCCAGTACTTC	CASSLSMEETQYF
TRBV5-4	.	.	TRBJ2-5	TGTGCCAGCAGCACGGGAACACAAGAGACCCAGTACTTC	CASSTGTQETQYF
TRBV7-2	TRBD2	.	TRBJ2-1	TGTGCCAGCAGCTTGACGACTAGCAGCTACAATGAGCAGTTCTTC	CASSLTTSSYNEQFF
TRBV29-1	TRBD1	.	TRBJ1-5	TGCAGCGTGGGGACAGGGGATAGCAATCAGCCCCAGCATTTT	CSVGTGDSNQPQHF
TRBV5-1	.	.	TRBJ2-1	TGCGCCAGCAGTAGGACGACTAGGCGTTTGAATGAGCAGTTCTTC	CASSRTTRRLNEQFF
TRBV7-8	.	few	TRBJ2-1	TGTGCCAGCAGCTCCGGGACACTCTCCTACAATGAGCAGTTCTTC	CASSSGTLSYNEQFF
TRBV15	.	few	TRBJ2-1	TGTGCCACCAGCAGAGTAGTGGGGGGGGCCAATGAGCAGTTCTTC	CATSRVVGGANEQFF
TRBV7-3	TRBD2	few	TRBJ2-1	TGTGCCAGCAGCCTGTCGAGGGGAGGGAACTACAATGAGCAGTTCTTC	CASSLSRGGNYNEQFF
TRBV2	.	few	TRBJ2-1	TGTGCCAGCAGCCAGACTTGGGATGAGCAGTTCTTC	CASSQTWDEQFF
TRBV2	.	few	TRBJ2-7	TGTGCCAGCAGTGAGCGAGGGTACGAGCAGTACTTC	CASSERGYEQYF
TRBV28	.	few	TRBJ2-1	TGTGCCAGCAGGTTTTTAGCGGAGTTCTACAATGAGCAGTTCTTC	CASRFLAEFYNEQFF
TRBV30	.	.	TRBJ2-5	TGTGCCTCCGTTACGATCCCCAGGGCGGAGACCCAGTACTTC	CASVTIPRAETQYF
TRBV15	TRBD2	few	TRBJ2-1	TGTGCCACCAGCAGGGCTAGCGGGACATACAATGAGCAGTTCTTC	CATSRASGTYNEQFF
TRBV7-3	TRBD1	few	TRBJ2-5	TGTGCCAGCAGCTTAGCCGGGACAGGGAATTTGGAGACCCAGTACTTC	CASSLAGTGNLETQYF
TRBV2	.	few	TRBJ2-7	TGTGCCAGCACCCCGGGACTGAGCTCCTACGAGCAGTACTTC	CASTPGLSSYEQYF
TRBV7-2	.	.	TRBJ2-3	TGTGCCAGCAGCTTAAGGGCTAGCGGCACAGATACGCAGTATTTT	CASSLRASGTDTQYF
TRBV7-2	TRBD2	few	TRBJ2-1	TGTGCCAGCAGCTTAGGGGACTACTACAATGAGCAGTTCTTC	CASSLGDYYNEQFF
TRBV4-3	TRBD2	few	TRBJ2-2	TGCGCCAGCAGCCAACTAGCGGGAGACCGGTCCGGGGAGCTGTTTTTT	CASSQLAGDRSGELFF
TRBV29-1	.	.	TRBJ1-4	TGCAGCGTTGCAGGGGAAGGTGAAAAACTGTTTTTT	CSVAGEGEKLFF
TRBV13	TRBD1	few	TRBJ2-5	TGTGCCAGCAGCTCCCGGGACAGGGTACAAGAGACCCAGTACTTC	CASSSRDRVQETQYF
TRBV19	TRBD1	few	TRBJ2-1	TGTGCCAGTAGTGTAACAGGGGGTTCCTACAATGAGCAGTTCTTC	CASSVTGGSYNEQFF
TRBV2	TRBD2	few	TRBJ2-3	TGTGCCAGCAAATCCGGGACTAGCGAAGATACGCAGTATTTT	CASKSGTSEDTQYF
TRBV30	.	few	TRBJ1-1	TGTGCCTGGAGTCAGATTCGGAGCACTGAAGCTTTCTTT	CAWSQIRSTEAFF
TRBV15	.	few	TRBJ2-7	TGTGCCACCAGCAGAGATCCGGGGGACGAGCAGTACTTC	CATSRDPGDEQYF
TRBV5-1	TRBD2	.	TRBJ2-5	TGCGCCAGCAGCTTAAGCACTAGCGGGAGAGCAGAGACCCAGTACTTC	CASSLSTSGRAETQYF
TRBV29-1	.	.	TRBJ1-3	TGCAGCGTTGAAACTTCTGGAAACACCATATATTTT	CSVETSGNTIYF
TRBV7-2	.	few	TRBJ2-2	TGTGCCAGCAGCCCCCGACGGGGGTTAACCGGGGAGCTGTTTTTT	CASSPRRGLTGELFF
TRBV28	TRBD1	.	TRBJ1-2	TGTGCCAGCAGTTTCGACAGGGTTCATGGCTACACCTTC	CASSFDRVHGYTF
TRBV7-8	.	.	TRBJ2-3	TGTGCCAGCAGCTTAGTGGAGAGCACAGATACGCAGTATTTT	CASSLVESTDTQYF